This T cell receptor beta chain came from a study of blood T cell repertoires in COVID-19. Study at large: Samples of COVID-19 (acute and convalescent) were obtained from the United States, Italy and Spain. From T cells, B-cell-depleted T cells, or PBMCs came the material, which was cDNA or gDNA.

The CDR3 is 15 amino acids. CDR1 is SGHVS, CDR2 FQNEAQ, per germline. Trimming shortened V by 2 bases and J by 0 bases, and 11 bases separated the two germline ends. How the authors handled the data: Counts of nucleated cells, estimated from reference gene primer amplification, were obtained. Assay: immunoSEQ multiplex PCR; the TCRdb copy retains only in-frame clones and omits some. V, J and clone size derive from that table, while D and trimming were established from the DNA sequence. The sample contains 200,000 to 250,000 clones, approximately 82% of which appear only once. Sequencing was carried out using peripheral blood. This chain joins TRBV7-8 and TRBJ2-7; tentative D call: TRBD2 (5 bases). This TCR was recovered from a woman of 80 years or more with acute or convalescent COVID-19. CDR3 region: CASSLRTSTSYEQYF. CDR3 bases: TGTGCCAGCAGCTTACGGACTTCCACCTCCTACGAGCAGTACTTC.